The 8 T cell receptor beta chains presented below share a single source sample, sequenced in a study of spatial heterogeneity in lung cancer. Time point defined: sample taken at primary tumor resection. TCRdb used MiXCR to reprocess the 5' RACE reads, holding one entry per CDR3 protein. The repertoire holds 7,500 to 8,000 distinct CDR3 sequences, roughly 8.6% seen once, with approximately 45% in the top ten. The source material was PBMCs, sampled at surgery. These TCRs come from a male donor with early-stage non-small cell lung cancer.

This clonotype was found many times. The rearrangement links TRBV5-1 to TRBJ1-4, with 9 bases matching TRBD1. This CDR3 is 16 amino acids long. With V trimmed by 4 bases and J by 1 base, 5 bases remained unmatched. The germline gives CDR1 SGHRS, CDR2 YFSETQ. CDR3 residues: CASSPDRGKTNEKLFF. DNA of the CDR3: TGCGCCAGCAGCCCGGACAGGGGTAAAACTAATGAAAAACTGTTTTTT. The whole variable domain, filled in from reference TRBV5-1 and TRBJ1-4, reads KAGVTQTPRYLIKTRGQQVTLSCSPISGHRSVSWYQQTPGQGLQFLFEYFSETQRNKGNFPGRFSGRQFSNSRSEMNVSTLELGDSALYLCASSPDRGKTNEKLFFGSGTQLSVL.

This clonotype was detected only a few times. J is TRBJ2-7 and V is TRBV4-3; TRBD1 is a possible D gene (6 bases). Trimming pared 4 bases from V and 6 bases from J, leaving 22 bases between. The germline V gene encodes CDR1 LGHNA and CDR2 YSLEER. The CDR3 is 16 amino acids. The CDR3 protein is CASSRGVQGNFGEQYF. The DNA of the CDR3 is TGCGCCAGCAGCCGAGGAGTTCAGGGGAACTTCGGCGAGCAGTACTTC.

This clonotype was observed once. CDR3 loop: CASSLSGSSYEQYV. Here the CDR3 DNA reads TGTGCCAGCAGCCTTAGCGGGAGCTCCTACGAGCAGTACGTC. The chain has TRBV14 and TRBJ2-7, with 9 bases fitting TRBD2. Unmatched junction bases numbered 1, after V lost 4 bases and J lost 0 bases. Germline V gives CDR1 SGHDN, CDR2 FVKESK. CDR3 size: 14 residues.

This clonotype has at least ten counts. The CDR3 sequence is CASSAEGNQPQHF. CDR3 DNA: TGTGCCAGCAGCGCAGAGGGCAATCAGCCCCAGCATTTT. This chain uses TRBV2 with TRBJ1-5; no clear D gene. Germline loops: CDR1 SNHLY, CDR2 FYNNEI. The CDR3 covers 13 residues. Between the trimmed V and J ends, which lost 6 bases and 2 bases, there was a span of 8 bases.

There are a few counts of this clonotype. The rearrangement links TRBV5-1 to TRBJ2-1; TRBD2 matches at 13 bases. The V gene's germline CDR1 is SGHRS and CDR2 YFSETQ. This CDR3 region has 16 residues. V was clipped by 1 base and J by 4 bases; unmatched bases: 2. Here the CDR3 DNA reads TGCGCCAGCAGCTTGCAGACTAGCGGGGGGTACAATGAGCAGTTCTTC. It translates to CASSLQTSGGYNEQFF. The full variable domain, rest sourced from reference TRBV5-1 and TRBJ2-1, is KAGVTQTPRYLIKTRGQQVTLSCSPISGHRSVSWYQQTPGQGLQFLFEYFSETQRNKGNFPGRFSGRQFSNSRSEMNVSTLELGDSALYLCASSLQTSGGYNEQFFGPGTRLTVL.

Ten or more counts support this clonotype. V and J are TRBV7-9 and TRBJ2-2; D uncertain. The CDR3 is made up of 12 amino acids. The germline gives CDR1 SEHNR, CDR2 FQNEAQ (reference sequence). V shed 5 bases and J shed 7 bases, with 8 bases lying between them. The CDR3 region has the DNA TGTGCCAGCAGCCCCGAGGTCGGGGAGCTGTTTTTT. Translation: CASSPEVGELFF.

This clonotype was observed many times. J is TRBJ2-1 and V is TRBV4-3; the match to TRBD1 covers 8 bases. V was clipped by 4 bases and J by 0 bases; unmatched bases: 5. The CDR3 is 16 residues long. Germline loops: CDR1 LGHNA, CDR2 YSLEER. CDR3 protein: CASSRDTGGSYNEQFF. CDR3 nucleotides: TGCGCCAGCAGCCGAGATACAGGGGGCTCCTACAATGAGCAGTTCTTC.

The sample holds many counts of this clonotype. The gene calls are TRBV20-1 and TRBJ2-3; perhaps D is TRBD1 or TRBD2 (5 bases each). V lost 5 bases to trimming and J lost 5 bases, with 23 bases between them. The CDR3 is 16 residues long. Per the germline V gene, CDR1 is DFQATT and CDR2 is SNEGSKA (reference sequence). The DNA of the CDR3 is TGCAGTGCTTCCGAGCGAACCGGGGATGGGGGAGATACGCAGTATTTT. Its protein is CSASERTGDGGDTQYF.